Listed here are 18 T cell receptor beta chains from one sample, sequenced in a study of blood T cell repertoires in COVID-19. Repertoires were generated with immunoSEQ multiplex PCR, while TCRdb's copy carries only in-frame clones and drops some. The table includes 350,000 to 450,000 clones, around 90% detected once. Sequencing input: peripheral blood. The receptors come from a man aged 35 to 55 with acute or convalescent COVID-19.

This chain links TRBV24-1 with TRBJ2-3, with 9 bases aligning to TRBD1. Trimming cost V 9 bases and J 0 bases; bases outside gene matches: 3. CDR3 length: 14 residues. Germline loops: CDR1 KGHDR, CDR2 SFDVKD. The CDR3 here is CATGGTGSTDTQYF. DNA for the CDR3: TGTGCCACCGGAGGGACAGGGAGCACAGATACGCAGTATTTT.

The CDR3 nucleotides read TGTGCCAGCAGCTTGGGAGATCCGGGGTCCCAGCATTTT. It codes for CASSLGDPGSQHF. V usage is TRBV5-6 and J usage is TRBJ1-5; D is unresolved. V was pared by 0 bases and J by 11 bases, with 12 bases between. The germline V gene encodes CDR1 SGHDT and CDR2 YYEEEE. This CDR3 contains 13 residues.

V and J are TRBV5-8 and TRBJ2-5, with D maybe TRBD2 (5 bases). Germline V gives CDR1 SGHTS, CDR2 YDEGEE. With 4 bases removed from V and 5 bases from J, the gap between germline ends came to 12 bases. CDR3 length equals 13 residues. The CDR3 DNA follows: TGTGCCAGCAGCCTGGGCGGGCGGGAGACCCAGTACTTC. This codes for CASSLGGRETQYF.

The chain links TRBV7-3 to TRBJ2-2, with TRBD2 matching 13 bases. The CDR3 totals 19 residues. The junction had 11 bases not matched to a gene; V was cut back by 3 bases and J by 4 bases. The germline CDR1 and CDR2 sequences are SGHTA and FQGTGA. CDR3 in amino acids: CASSLKPRTSGSPTGELFF. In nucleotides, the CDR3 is TGTGCCAGCAGCTTGAAGCCCCGGACTAGCGGGAGTCCCACCGGGGAGCTGTTTTTT.

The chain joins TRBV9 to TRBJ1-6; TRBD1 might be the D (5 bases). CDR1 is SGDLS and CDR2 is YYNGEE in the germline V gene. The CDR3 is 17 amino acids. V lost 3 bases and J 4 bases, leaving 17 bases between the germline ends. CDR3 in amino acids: CASSERGAGGYNSPLHF. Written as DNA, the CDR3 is TGTGCCAGCAGCGAGAGAGGGGCCGGGGGGTATAATTCACCCCTCCACTTT. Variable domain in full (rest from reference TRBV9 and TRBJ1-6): DSGVTQTPKHLITATGQRVTLRCSPRSGDLSVYWYQQSLDQGLQFLIQYYNGEERAKGNILERFSAQQFPDLHSELNLSSLELGDSALYFCASSERGAGGYNSPLHFGNGTRLTVT.

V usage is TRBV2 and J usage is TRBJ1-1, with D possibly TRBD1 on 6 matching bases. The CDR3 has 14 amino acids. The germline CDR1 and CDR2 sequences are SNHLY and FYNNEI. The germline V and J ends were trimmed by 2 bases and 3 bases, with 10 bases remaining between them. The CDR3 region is CASSERGYDTEAFF. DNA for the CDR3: TGTGCCAGCAGTGAAAGGGGGTATGACACTGAAGCTTTCTTT.

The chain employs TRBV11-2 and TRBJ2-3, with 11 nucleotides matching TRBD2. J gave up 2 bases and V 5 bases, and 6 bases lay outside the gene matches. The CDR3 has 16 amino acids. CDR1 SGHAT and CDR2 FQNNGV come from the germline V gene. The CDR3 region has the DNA TGTGCCAGCAGCCCTCGGACTAGCGGGTTCACAGATACGCAGTATTTT. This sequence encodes CASSPRTSGFTDTQYF. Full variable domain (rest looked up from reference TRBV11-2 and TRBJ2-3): EAGVAQSPRYKIIEKRQSVAFWCNPISGHATLYWYQQILGQGPKLLIQFQNNGVVDDSQLPKDRFSAERLKGVDSTLKIQPAKLEDSAVYLCASSPRTSGFTDTQYFGPGTRLTVL.

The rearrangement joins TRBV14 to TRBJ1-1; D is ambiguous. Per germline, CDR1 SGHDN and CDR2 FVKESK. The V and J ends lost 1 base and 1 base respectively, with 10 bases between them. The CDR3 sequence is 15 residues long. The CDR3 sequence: CASSQAAGRNTEAFF. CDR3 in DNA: TGTGCCAGCAGCCAAGCTGCGGGCAGGAACACTGAAGCTTTCTTT.

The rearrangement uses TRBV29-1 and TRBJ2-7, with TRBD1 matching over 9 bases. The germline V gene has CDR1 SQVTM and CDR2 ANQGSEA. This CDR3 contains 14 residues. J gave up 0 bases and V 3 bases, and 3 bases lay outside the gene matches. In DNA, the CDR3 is TGCAGCGTTGAGGGACAGGGAACCTCCTACGAGCAGTACTTC. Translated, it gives CSVEGQGTSYEQYF.

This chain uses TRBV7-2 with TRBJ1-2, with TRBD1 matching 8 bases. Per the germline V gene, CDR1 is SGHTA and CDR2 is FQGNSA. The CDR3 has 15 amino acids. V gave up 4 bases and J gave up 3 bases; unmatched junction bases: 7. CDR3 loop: CASSSGQGGYYGYTF. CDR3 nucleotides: TGTGCCAGCAGCTCCGGACAGGGCGGTTACTATGGCTACACCTTC.

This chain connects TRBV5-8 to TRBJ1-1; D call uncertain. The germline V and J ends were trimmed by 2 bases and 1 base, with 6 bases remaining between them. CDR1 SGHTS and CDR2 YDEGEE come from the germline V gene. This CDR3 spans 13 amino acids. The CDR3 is CASSLERNTEAFF. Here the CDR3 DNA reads TGTGCCAGCAGCTTAGAGAGGAACACTGAAGCTTTCTTT.

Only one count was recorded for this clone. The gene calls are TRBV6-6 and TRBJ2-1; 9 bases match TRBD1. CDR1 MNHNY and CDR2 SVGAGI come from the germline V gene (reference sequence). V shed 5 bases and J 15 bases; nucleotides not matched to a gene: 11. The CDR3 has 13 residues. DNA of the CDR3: TGTGCCAGCAGTGACAGGACAGGGGCGGATGGGTTCTTC. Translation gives CASSDRTGADGFF.

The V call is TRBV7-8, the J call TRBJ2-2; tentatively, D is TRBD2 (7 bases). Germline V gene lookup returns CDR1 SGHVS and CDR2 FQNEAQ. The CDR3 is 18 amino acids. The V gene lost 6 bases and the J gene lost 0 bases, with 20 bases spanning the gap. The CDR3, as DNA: TGTGCCAGCAGTCCTCTTCATGCGGGGGCCGCGAACACCGGGGAGCTGTTTTTT. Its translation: CASSPLHAGAANTGELFF.

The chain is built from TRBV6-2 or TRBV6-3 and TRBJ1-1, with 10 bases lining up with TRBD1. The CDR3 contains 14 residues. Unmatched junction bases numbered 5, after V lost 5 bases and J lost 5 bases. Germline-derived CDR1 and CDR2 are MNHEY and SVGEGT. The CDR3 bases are TGTGCCAGCAGTCAAGGGGACAGGGGTACTGAAGCTTTCTTT. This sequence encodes CASSQGDRGTEAFF.

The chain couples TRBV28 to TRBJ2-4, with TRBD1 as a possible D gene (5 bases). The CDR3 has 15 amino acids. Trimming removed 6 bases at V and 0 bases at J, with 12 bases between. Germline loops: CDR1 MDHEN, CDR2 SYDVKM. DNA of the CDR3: TGTGCCAGCAGCCTGGCAGGGCTAGCCAAAAACATTCAGTACTTC. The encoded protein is CASSLAGLAKNIQYF.

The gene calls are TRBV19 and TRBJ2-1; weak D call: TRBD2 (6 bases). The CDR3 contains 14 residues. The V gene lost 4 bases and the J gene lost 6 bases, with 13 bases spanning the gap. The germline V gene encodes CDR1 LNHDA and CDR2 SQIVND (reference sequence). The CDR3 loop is CASSTNQGGNEQFF. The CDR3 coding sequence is TGTGCCAGTAGTACAAACCAGGGAGGCAATGAGCAGTTCTTC.

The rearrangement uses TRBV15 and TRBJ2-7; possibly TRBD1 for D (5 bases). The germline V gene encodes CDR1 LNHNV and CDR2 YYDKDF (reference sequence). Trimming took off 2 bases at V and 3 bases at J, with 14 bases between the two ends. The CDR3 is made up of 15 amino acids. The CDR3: CATSRNLGVDYEQYF. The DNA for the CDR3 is TGTGCCACCAGCAGAAATCTAGGGGTTGACTACGAGCAGTACTTC.

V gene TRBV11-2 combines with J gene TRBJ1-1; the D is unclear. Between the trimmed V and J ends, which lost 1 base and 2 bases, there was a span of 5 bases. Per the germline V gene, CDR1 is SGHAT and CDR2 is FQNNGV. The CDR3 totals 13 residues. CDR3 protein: CASSLGHNTEAFF. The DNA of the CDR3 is TGTGCCAGCAGCTTAGGACACAACACTGAAGCTTTCTTT.